The text below deals with one TCR beta chain. Documented time point: baseline, week 1 (first vaccination visit). Documented treatment: pre-vaccination baseline after standard-of-care therapy. Newly diagnosed WHO grade 3 or 4 IDH1-mutant, ATRX-lost astrocytomas were identified in the donors. The repertoire was sequenced with immunoSEQ multiplex PCR; TCRdb's copy has only in-frame clones and lacks some. The table lists approximately 54,000 clones, approximately 80% of them singletons. The source of the sample is a study of a mutant IDH1 vaccine in newly diagnosed glioma. Germline CDR1 GTSNPN, CDR2 SVGIG (reference sequence). V was clipped by 3 bases and J by 4 bases; unmatched bases: 12. This CDR3 contains 16 residues.

The TCR sequence derives from a man younger than 35 with glioma. This rearrangement joins TRBV30 to TRBJ2-3, with TRBD1 matching 8 bases. The source was PBMCs, collected from a glioma patient treated with radiotherapy, temozolomide or both. CDR3 nucleotide sequence: TGTGCCTGGAGCCAACGGACAGGGAGGTCCCCAGATACGCAGTATTTT. It yields the protein CAWSQRTGRSPDTQYF.